Listed here are 23 T cell receptor beta chains from one sample, sequenced in a study of OX40 agonist ivuxolimab in advanced cancers. Sequencing used immunoSEQ multiplex PCR; TCRdb keeps in-frame clones, though not all of them. The table has roughly 100,000 clones, 92% seen once. Sequencing was performed on CD4+ or CD8+ T cells sorted from blood, taken in a trial of the OX40 agonist ivuxolimab. Receptors originate from an adult with an advanced solid tumor such as melanoma, head and neck, liver or kidney cancer.

The gene calls are TRBV12-5 and TRBJ1-2, with TRBD1 identical over 7 bases. This CDR3 contains 14 residues. CDR1 and CDR2 (germline): LGHNT, FRNRAP. J gave up 8 bases and V 3 bases, and 9 bases lay outside the gene matches. CDR3 nucleotides: TGTGCTAGTGGTTTTGGAAACACAGGGGAAGGCTACACCTTC. This sequence encodes CASGFGNTGEGYTF.

The chain recombines TRBV11-2 with TRBJ1-1; no reliable D call. Germline CDR1 reads SGHAT; CDR2 reads FQNNGV. V was shortened by 5 bases and J by 1 base, with 8 bases between the two germline ends. The CDR3 extends over 13 amino acids. The CDR3 sequence: CASSIKGNTEAFF. The CDR3 nucleotides are TGTGCCAGCAGCATAAAGGGGAACACTGAAGCTTTCTTT.

Here the CDR3 reads CASSFRATPSYEQYF. The CDR3 DNA sequence: TGTGCCAGTAGCTTCCGGGCCACCCCATCCTACGAGCAGTACTTC. V and J are TRBV19 and TRBJ2-7; D gene unclear. This CDR3 comprises 15 residues. Per germline, CDR1 LNHDA and CDR2 SQIVND (reference sequence). Deletions cut 6 bases from V and 1 base from J, with 16 bases between. Drawing the rest from reference TRBV19 and TRBJ2-7, the complete variable domain is DGGITQSPKYLFRKEGQNVTLSCEQNLNHDAMYWYRQDPGQGLRLIYYSQIVNDFQKGDIAEGYSVSREKKESFPLTVTSAQKNPTAFYLCASSFRATPSYEQYFGPGTRLTVT.

The chain has TRBV12-5 and TRBJ1-2; D is ambiguous. This CDR3 comprises 13 residues. CDR1 is LGHNT and CDR2 is FRNRAP in the germline V gene. V was cut by 1 base and J by 3 bases, with 6 bases left in between. The CDR3 nucleotides read TGTGCTAGTGGTTTGGGCAGTTACTATGGCTACACCTTC. This encodes CASGLGSYYGYTF.

The rearrangement joins TRBV13 to TRBJ2-7, with TRBD2 matching 7 bases. This CDR3 has 14 amino acids. Germline V CDR1 and CDR2: PRHDT, FYEKMQ (reference sequence). J lost 7 bases, V lost 6 bases, and 12 bases had no gene match. CDR3 nucleotides: TGTGCCAGCAGTTCGGGCGGGAGTCAGAGGGAGCAGTACTTC. This encodes CASSSGGSQREQYF.

The chain couples TRBV7-8 to TRBJ2-7; 9 bases match TRBD1. The germline CDR1 and CDR2 sequences are SGHVS and FQNEAQ. The CDR3 contains 15 residues. V shed 5 bases, J shed 4 bases, and the junction held 9 bases outside the gene matches. CDR3 region: CASSHKTGQGYEQYF. The CDR3 DNA reads TGTGCCAGCAGCCATAAAACGGGACAGGGTTACGAGCAGTACTTC.

This chain connects TRBV9 to TRBJ2-1, with TRBD1 matching 11 bases. The CDR3 is made up of 17 amino acids. Looked up from germline, CDR1 is SGDLS and CDR2 is YYNGEE. V shed 0 bases and J 1 base; nucleotides not matched to a gene: 3. CDR3 protein: CASSVEGTGGSYNEQFF. As DNA, the CDR3 is TGTGCCAGCAGCGTAGAAGGGACAGGGGGGTCCTACAATGAGCAGTTCTTC.

The rearrangement uses TRBV5-1 and TRBJ2-6; D call uncertain. CDR1 and CDR2 (germline): SGHRS, YFSETQ. This CDR3 is built from 15 residues. With 1 base removed from V and 0 bases from J, the gap between germline ends came to 5 bases. The CDR3: CASSLPSSGANVLTF. For the CDR3, the DNA is TGCGCCAGCAGCTTGCCCAGCTCTGGGGCCAACGTCCTGACTTTC.

The chain is built from TRBV7-8 and TRBJ1-1; no reliable D call. The germline CDR1 and CDR2 sequences are SGHVS and FQNEAQ. V lost 8 bases to trimming and J lost 1 base, with 2 bases between them. The CDR3 is 10 residues long. The CDR3 nucleotides read TGTGCCAGCTCGAACACTGAAGCTTTCTTT. Its protein product is CASSNTEAFF. The whole variable domain, remainder taken from reference TRBV7-8 and TRBJ1-1, is GAGVSQSPRYKVAKRGQDVALRCDPISGHVSLFWYQQALGQGPEFLTYFQNEAQLDKSGLPSDRFFAERPEGSVSTLKIQRTQQEDSAVYLCASSNTEAFFGQGTRLTVV.

CDR3 DNA sequence: TGTGCCAGCAGCTTGCTGACAGGGGCCTACGAGCAGTACTTC. This translates into CASSLLTGAYEQYF. V is TRBV5-6 and J is TRBJ2-7; 8 bases line up with TRBD1. This CDR3 contains 14 residues. The germline CDR1 and CDR2 sequences are SGHDT and YYEEEE. The V gene end was trimmed by 1 base and the J gene end by 2 bases; junction bases not matched to a gene: 2.

The gene calls are TRBV27 and TRBJ1-2, with 11 bases that match TRBD1. J gave up 4 bases and V 5 bases, and 15 bases lay outside the gene matches. CDR3 length equals 18 residues. Germline V gene data show CDR1 as MNHEY and CDR2 as SMNVEV (reference sequence). The DNA of the CDR3 is TGTGCCAGCAGTAGTTCCTTGGGACAGGGGGGAGTTGGCTATGGCTACACCTTC. Its translation is CASSSSLGQGGVGYGYTF.

The rearrangement uses TRBV4-1 and TRBJ2-7; 10 bases align to TRBD2. The CDR3 contains 18 residues. The germline CDR1 and CDR2 sequences are MGHRA and YSYEKL. Losses at the gene ends were 1 base for V and 1 base for J; bases not matched to a gene: 10. The CDR3 here is CASSQVRGAGGQSYEQYF. Written as DNA, the CDR3 is TGCGCCAGCAGCCAAGTGAGGGGAGCGGGAGGGCAATCCTACGAGCAGTACTTC.

The rearrangement uses TRBV11-2 and TRBJ2-1, with 7 bases that match TRBD2. J lost 0 bases, V lost 5 bases, and 7 bases had no gene match. CDR1 and CDR2 from the germline V gene are SGHAT and FQNNGV. The CDR3 covers 16 residues. In nucleotides, the CDR3 is TGTGCCAGCAGCCGCCGGGAGGACTTCTCCTACAATGAGCAGTTCTTC. This gives the protein CASSRREDFSYNEQFF.

This chain connects TRBV13 to TRBJ1-2; 7 nucleotides agree with TRBD1. This CDR3 has 16 amino acids. Looked up from germline, CDR1 is PRHDT and CDR2 is FYEKMQ (reference sequence). Losses at the gene ends were 5 bases for V and 3 bases for J; bases not matched to a gene: 12. The CDR3 sequence: CASSPLGAGGDYGYTF. In DNA form, the CDR3 reads TGTGCCAGCAGCCCCCTTGGGGCAGGGGGAGACTATGGCTACACCTTC.

This chain connects TRBV29-1 to TRBJ2-4, with 9 bases that match TRBD2. CDR1 and CDR2 from the germline V gene are SQVTM and ANQGSEA. The CDR3 totals 14 residues. Losses at the gene ends were 7 bases for V and 1 base for J; bases not matched to a gene: 5. CDR3 DNA: TGCAGCGCCGCGGGGGGGGAGGCCAAAAACATTCAGTACTTC. Protein sequence: CSAAGGEAKNIQYF.

The rearrangement joins TRBV28 to TRBJ2-5; weak D call: TRBD1 (7 bases). The V gene lost 3 bases and the J gene lost 4 bases, with 9 bases spanning the gap. The CDR3 contains 13 residues. Germline lookup yields CDR1 MDHEN and CDR2 SYDVKM. This CDR3 is CASSFRGVETQYF. The CDR3 region has the DNA TGTGCCAGCAGTTTCAGGGGGGTAGAGACCCAGTACTTC.

The chain combines TRBV7-6 with TRBJ1-6; D might be TRBD1 (6 bases). Germline V gene data show CDR1 as SGHVS and CDR2 as FNYEAQ. The CDR3 length is 14 residues. The ends were cut back, 5 bases at V and 8 bases at J, with 13 bases in the middle. This chain's CDR3 is CASSPGGGDSPLHF. In DNA, the CDR3 is TGTGCCAGCAGCCCCGGGGGGGGCGATTCACCCCTCCACTTT.

The rearrangement uses TRBV11-2 and TRBJ1-6, with D hard to call. The germline CDR1 and CDR2 sequences are SGHAT and FQNNGV. Between the trimmed V and J ends, which lost 2 bases and 1 base, there was a span of 6 bases. The CDR3 has 15 amino acids. DNA for the CDR3: TGTGCCAGCAGCTTAAAGGATTCCTATAATTCACCCCTCCACTTT. This encodes CASSLKDSYNSPLHF.

The chain is built from TRBV19 and TRBJ2-7, with 7 bases that match TRBD1. Germline values: CDR1 LNHDA, CDR2 SQIVND (reference sequence). The CDR3 length is 13 residues. The trim removed 5 bases at V and 5 bases at J, leaving 6 bases unmatched. The DNA for the CDR3 is TGTGCCAGTAGTTCCCGGACAGGCGACGAGCAGTACTTC. Amino acid sequence: CASSSRTGDEQYF.

The chain joins TRBV29-1 to TRBJ2-7, with 10 bases lining up with TRBD2. Germline CDR1 reads SQVTM; CDR2 reads ANQGSEA. After removal of 6 bases from V and 6 bases from J, the junction contained 2 bases not matched to a gene. CDR3 length equals 11 residues. The CDR3 reads CSVAGGREQYF. The CDR3 DNA follows: TGCAGCGTAGCGGGAGGGCGCGAGCAGTACTTC.

The chain uses TRBV7-6 and TRBJ2-1; D is uncertain. The CDR3 runs to 13 residues. Germline CDR1 and CDR2: SGHVS and FNYEAQ. The ends were cut back, 4 bases at V and 0 bases at J, with 4 bases in the middle. This chain's CDR3 is CASSSSSYNEQFF. The CDR3, as DNA: TGTGCCAGCAGCTCCAGCTCCTACAATGAGCAGTTCTTC.

V and J are TRBV4-2 and TRBJ2-3; TRBD2 matches at 11 bases. Trimming removed 1 base from V and 2 bases from J; junction bases left unmatched: 2. The germline V gene encodes CDR1 LGHNA and CDR2 YNFKEQ. This CDR3 is 16 amino acids long. As DNA, the CDR3 is TGTGCCAGCAGCCAAGGACTAGCGGGGCCCACAGATACGCAGTATTTT. It is translated as CASSQGLAGPTDTQYF.

This chain links TRBV7-2 with TRBJ1-5; the D gene is possibly TRBD1 (6 bases). This CDR3 has 13 residues. Germline V gene sequence: CDR1 SGHTA, CDR2 FQGNSA. Trimming removed 5 bases at V and 12 bases at J, with 17 bases between. CDR3 in amino acids: CASSAITGYVQHF. Here the CDR3 DNA reads TGTGCCAGCAGCGCCATAACAGGGTACGTCCAGCATTTT.